The text below deals with one T cell receptor (beta chain). The CDR3 is made up of 15 amino acids. With 0 bases removed from V and 1 base from J, the gap between germline ends came to 11 bases. Germline CDR1 and CDR2: SGDLS and YYNGEE. Only in-frame clones appear in the TCRdb table, and some are missing; sequencing was by immunoSEQ multiplex PCR. Counted here are around 100,000 clones, about nine tenths occurring once; the ten biggest clones make up roughly 3%. The source of the sample is a study of PD-1 blockade in classical Hodgkin lymphoma. Time point here: cycle 4 day 1 (C4D1), after 5 to 7 weeks of nivolumab. Relapse was seen in all patients after autologous stem cell transplantation, and brentuximab vedotin exposure was variable.

J is TRBJ2-7 and V is TRBV9; the D gene is possibly TRBD2 (6 bases). The source is a human donor with classical Hodgkin lymphoma. The sequences come from peripheral blood mononuclear cells (PBMCs), collected before the fourth cycle of nivolumab. The CDR3 loop reads CASSVAGERSYEQYF. CDR3 DNA sequence: TGTGCCAGCAGCGTAGCGGGGGAGCGGTCCTACGAGCAGTACTTC.